The source of this TCR beta chain is a study of technical replicates of blood from several donors. Germline assignment: CDR1 SGHVS and CDR2 FNYEAQ. Trimming removed 5 bases from V and 2 bases from J; junction bases left unmatched: 9. The CDR3 spans 15 residues. Method: immunoSEQ multiplex PCR; TCRdb's copy keeps in-frame clones and lacks some. The sample records approximately 88,000 clones, 96% being singletons. Material: T cells isolated from PBMCs. This chain connects TRBV7-6 to TRBJ2-7, with TRBD1 matching over 7 bases. The sequence came from a human donor in good health. The CDR3 coding sequence is TGTGCCAGCAGCCTCCGGAACGGACAGGCCTACGAGCAGTACTTC. Encoded protein: CASSLRNGQAYEQYF.